Presented here are 27 T cell receptor beta chains from one specimen sequenced in a study of shared clonotypes between healthy human individuals. Method: immunoSEQ multiplex PCR; TCRdb's copy keeps in-frame clones and lacks some. The profile shows about 100,000 clones, 60% to 75% of them singletons. The source material was memory CD8+ T cells sorted from blood. Subset given: CD45RO+ cells pooled with CCR7-negative TemRA cells. These receptors were obtained from a man in his thirties or forties in good health.

The chain uses TRBV7-9 and TRBJ2-5, with TRBD2 identical over 11 bases. The CDR3 sequence is 14 residues long. From germline, CDR1 is SEHNR and CDR2 FQNEAQ (reference sequence). Germline trimming cut 6 bases from V and 5 bases from J; bases unmatched to any gene: 5. The CDR3 spells CASRGRTSGETQYF. The DNA of the CDR3 is TGTGCCAGCAGAGGAAGGACTAGCGGGGAGACCCAGTACTTC.

In its sample, this clone was seen a few times. The chain is built from TRBV27 and TRBJ2-4; unclear D gene. Germline V gene lookup returns CDR1 MNHEY and CDR2 SMNVEV (reference sequence). Trimming pared 5 bases from V and 6 bases from J, leaving 11 bases between. This CDR3 comprises 13 residues. CDR3 residues: CASSPHGPNIQYF. The CDR3 DNA is TGTGCCAGCAGTCCGCACGGCCCAAACATTCAGTACTTC.

This clone was detected only a few times. V gene TRBV29-1 combines with J gene TRBJ2-7; 8 nucleotides align to TRBD2. V trimming: 4 bases; J trimming: 1 base; junction bases outside the gene matches: 12. This CDR3 is 16 amino acids long. Looked up from germline, CDR1 is SQVTM and CDR2 is ANQGSEA. CDR3 in DNA: TGCAGCGTTGTAGGCGTAGGCGGGAGGTCATCCTACGAGCAGTACTTC. Translated, it gives CSVVGVGGRSSYEQYF.

CDR3 bases: TGCGCCAGCAGCCAAGATGTGGGAACTAGCGGGAGGATGGTCACAGATACGCAGTATTTT. Translation: CASSQDVGTSGRMVTDTQYF. The chain combines TRBV4-3 with TRBJ2-3, with 12 bases identical to TRBD2. This CDR3 is 20 amino acids long. The ends lost 0 bases at V and 2 bases at J; junction bases unmatched: 12. Germline CDR1 and CDR2: LGHNA and YSLEER.

CDR3 nucleotides: TGCGCCAGCAGCCCACAATCGGGCGCCTTCTACGAGCAGTACTTC. Residues: CASSPQSGAFYEQYF. The chain is built from TRBV5-1 and TRBJ2-7, with D unresolved. Germline V CDR1 and CDR2: SGHRS, YFSETQ. The CDR3 is 15 amino acids. The V and J ends lost 4 bases and 3 bases respectively, with 17 bases between them.

About this clone: Mismatch with germline at one junction end may stem from a read error. V is TRBV18 and J is TRBJ2-3, with 7 positions matching TRBD2. The length of the CDR3 is 15 residues. Germline V CDR1 and CDR2: KGHSH, LQKENI. The CDR3 coding sequence is TGTGCCAGCTCCACGGGGGTGACTAGCAGAGATACGCAGTATTTT. As protein: CASSTGVTSRDTQYF.

The chain has TRBV5-8 and TRBJ2-1; D gene unclear. Germline CDR1 reads SGHTS; CDR2 reads YDEGEE. The CDR3 loop spans 13 amino acids. V was trimmed by 3 bases and J by 8 bases, leaving 12 bases between them. The CDR3 DNA is TGTGCCAGCAGCTCCCGACCTCAACATGAGCAGTTCTTC. It encodes CASSSRPQHEQFF.

The gene calls are TRBV7-9 and TRBJ2-1, with 9 bases fitting TRBD2. The germline gives CDR1 SEHNR, CDR2 FQNEAQ (reference sequence). The ends lost 0 bases at V and 3 bases at J; junction bases unmatched: 6. The CDR3 has 17 residues. The CDR3 loop reads CASSLAAETSGYNEQFF. CDR3 nucleotide sequence: TGTGCCAGCAGCTTAGCGGCCGAGACTAGCGGCTACAATGAGCAGTTCTTC.

V is TRBV6-6 and J is TRBJ2-4, with D unclear. Germline-derived CDR1 and CDR2 are MNHNY and SVGAGI (reference sequence). The CDR3 runs to 16 residues. V gave up 0 bases and J gave up 0 bases, with 9 bases separating them. The CDR3 is CASSYSQGLAKNIQYF. Here the CDR3 DNA reads TGTGCCAGCAGTTACTCCCAAGGGTTAGCCAAAAACATTCAGTACTTC.

The chain links TRBV29-1 to TRBJ2-7; 7 bases map to TRBD2. V trimming: 3 bases; J trimming: 0 bases; junction bases outside the gene matches: 5. The CDR3 is made up of 14 amino acids. Germline CDR1 and CDR2: SQVTM and ANQGSEA. This CDR3 is CSVEAGESSYEQYF. The DNA for the CDR3 is TGCAGCGTTGAGGCGGGGGAAAGCTCCTACGAGCAGTACTTC.

This chain connects TRBV30 to TRBJ2-7, with D perhaps matching TRBD1 (6 bases). Trimming left V 4 bases short and J 2 bases short, with 12 bases between. This CDR3 spans 13 amino acids. Germline CDR1 reads GTSNPN; CDR2 reads SVGIG (reference sequence). Here the CDR3 reads CAWTSDRPYEQYF. DNA for the CDR3: TGTGCCTGGACCTCGGACAGACCCTACGAGCAGTACTTC.

V is TRBV28 and J is TRBJ2-3; 10 bases match TRBD1. The CDR3 extends over 16 amino acids. With 2 bases clipped from V and 4 bases from J, the junction kept 6 bases outside the gene matches. The germline CDR1 and CDR2 sequences are MDHEN and SYDVKM. The CDR3 spells CASSLSLGTGADTQYF. The DNA of the CDR3 is TGTGCCAGCAGTTTAAGCCTGGGGACAGGGGCAGATACGCAGTATTTT.

This chain uses TRBV19 with TRBJ2-7, with 8 bases identical to TRBD1. CDR1 and CDR2 from the germline V gene are LNHDA and SQIVND (reference sequence). Trimming removed 3 bases from V and 4 bases from J; junction bases left unmatched: 8. The CDR3 totals 15 residues. The CDR3 DNA follows: TGTGCCAGTAGTATTGCTGGACAGGGTAGTTACGAGCAGTACTTC. This codes for CASSIAGQGSYEQYF.

The chain has TRBV7-9 and TRBJ1-4; TRBD1 aligns across 8 bases. V was pared by 5 bases and J by 6 bases, with 11 bases of the junction left unmatched. The CDR3 is 16 residues long. From germline, CDR1 is SEHNR and CDR2 FQNEAQ (reference sequence). The CDR3 DNA follows: TGTGCCAGCAGCCACCTACCTGGACAGGGTGATGAAAAACTGTTTTTT. Protein: CASSHLPGQGDEKLFF.

This chain uses TRBV19 with TRBJ2-1, with TRBD2 matching 9 bases. Per germline, CDR1 LNHDA and CDR2 SQIVND (reference sequence). CDR3 size: 15 residues. V shed 5 bases, J shed 3 bases, and the junction held 5 bases outside the gene matches. The CDR3 region is CASSVSGRFYNEQFF. CDR3 coding DNA: TGTGCCAGTAGTGTTAGCGGGAGATTCTACAATGAGCAGTTCTTC.

CDR3: CASSQDAGSYNEQFF. CDR3 sequence (DNA): TGCGCCAGCAGCCAAGATGCAGGCTCCTACAATGAGCAGTTCTTC. This chain connects TRBV4-3 to TRBJ2-1; D not resolved. Germline-derived CDR1 and CDR2 are LGHNA and YSLEER. The CDR3 spans 15 residues. The V end lost 0 bases, the J end lost 0 bases, and 6 bases lay between the germline ends.

This chain links TRBV11-3 with TRBJ2-1; no reliable D call. V shed 1 base and J shed 11 bases, with 24 bases lying between them. Germline V gives CDR1 SGHNT, CDR2 YENEEA. The CDR3 length is 17 residues. Here the CDR3 DNA reads TGTGCCAGCAGCTTAGTATCGGTCGGGCCCGGCGGTGGGAAGCAGTTCTTC. Translating gives CASSLVSVGPGGGKQFF.

V and J are TRBV5-4 and TRBJ1-5; D is ambiguous. There are 15 residues in the CDR3. The germline V gene has CDR1 SGHNT and CDR2 YYREEE (reference sequence). The V gene lost 4 bases and the J gene lost 3 bases, with 14 bases spanning the gap. CDR3 in DNA: TGTGCCAGCAGCCCCCAGCCGCAGCCCAATCAGCCCCAGCATTTT. It specifies CASSPQPQPNQPQHF.

The rearrangement links TRBV28 to TRBJ1-5, with a possible D match to TRBD1 (5 bases). Trimming removed 6 bases from V and 7 bases from J, with 19 bases in between. Per the germline V gene, CDR1 is MDHEN and CDR2 is SYDVKM. The CDR3 spans 15 residues. The CDR3 spells CASSLQRGSIQPQHF. In DNA, the CDR3 is TGTGCCAGCAGCCTTCAAAGGGGCTCGATCCAGCCCCAGCATTTT.

The chain is built from TRBV5-6 and TRBJ2-4; weak D call: TRBD2 (5 bases). Germline V gene sequence: CDR1 SGHDT, CDR2 YYEEEE. Trimming left V 4 bases short and J 6 bases short, with 11 bases between. The CDR3 totals 13 residues. CDR3 sequence (DNA): TGTGCCAGCAGCGACGAGGCGGGAAACATTCAGTACTTC. It is translated as CASSDEAGNIQYF.

The gene calls are TRBV25-1 and TRBJ2-7; D is unresolved. The CDR3 totals 12 residues. The germline gives CDR1 MGHDK, CDR2 SYGVNS. V lost 1 base and J 6 bases, leaving 7 bases between the germline ends. CDR3 nucleotide sequence: TGTGCCAGCAGTGAATCGGTGGCCGAGCAGTACTTC. Protein product: CASSESVAEQYF.

Only one count was recorded for this clone. A far larger clone is only one base removed, so a read error is likely. In the same sample, other DNA sequences code for this CDR3. V and J are TRBV6-1 and TRBJ1-5; D not resolved. The CDR3 is 16 amino acids. Looked up from germline, CDR1 is MNHNS and CDR2 is SASEGT. The CDR3 DNA reads as TGCGCCAGCAGTGAGTCCCCCGGGAATAGCAATCAGCCCCAGCATTTT. Amino acid sequence: CASSESPGNSNQPQHF.

CDR3 in DNA: TGTGCCAGCAGCCGTACAAGCGGGAGCTCCTACAATGAGCAGTTCTTC. Translation gives CASSRTSGSSYNEQFF. The gene calls are TRBV7-2 and TRBJ2-1; 8 bases line up with TRBD2. This CDR3 is 16 amino acids long. Germline lookup yields CDR1 SGHTA and CDR2 FQGNSA. V was pared by 5 bases and J by 0 bases, with 6 bases of the junction left unmatched.

The V gene is TRBV7-2, the J gene TRBJ1-2; 10 nucleotides align to TRBD1. Looked up from germline, CDR1 is SGHTA and CDR2 is FQGNSA. V lost 5 bases and J lost 12; bases outside the gene matches: 15. The length of the CDR3 is 15 residues. This chain's CDR3 is CASSRYGGQGTLHTF. DNA of the CDR3: TGTGCCAGCAGCCGGTATGGGGGACAGGGGACGTTGCACACCTTC.

V is TRBV4-3 and J is TRBJ2-7; the D gene could be TRBD1 or TRBD2 (5 bases each). The CDR3 covers 15 residues. The ends were cut back, 1 base at V and 1 base at J, with 11 bases in the middle. CDR1 and CDR2 (germline): LGHNA, YSLEER. The chain's CDR3 is CASSQAVGESYEQYF. DNA for the CDR3: TGCGCCAGCAGCCAAGCGGTGGGGGAATCCTACGAGCAGTACTTC.

V gene TRBV30 combines with J gene TRBJ1-1, with a weak D call TRBD1 (6 bases). The V and J ends lost 5 bases and 3 bases respectively, with 7 bases between them. CDR1 and CDR2 from the germline V gene are GTSNPN and SVGIG (reference sequence). CDR3 length: 11 residues. The CDR3 DNA reads TGTGCCTGGGACAGGTACACTGAAGCTTTCTTT. Its translation is CAWDRYTEAFF.

The rearrangement links TRBV6-1 to TRBJ2-6; D may be TRBD1 (6 bases). V shed 4 bases and J shed 2 bases, with 9 bases lying between them. The CDR3 is 15 amino acids. Per the germline V gene, CDR1 is MNHNS and CDR2 is SASEGT. CDR3 DNA: TGTGCCAGCAGTGCCTCAGGGGCTGGGGCCAACGTCCTGACTTTC. Residues: CASSASGAGANVLTF.